The 3 T cell receptor beta chains given below trace back to one sample, sequenced in a study of cytomegalovirus exposure and HLA in healthy donors. PCR involved 60 Vbeta and 13 Jbeta primers. Generated by immunoSEQ multiplex PCR, the TCRdb table keeps only in-frame clones and is missing some. The specimen's table records 35,000 to 45,000 clones. Material: PBMCs. Source of these receptors: a woman aged 25 to 39 in good health and CMV-seropositive.

The chain is built from TRBV10-2 and TRBJ1-5, with 8 bases matching TRBD1. The V and J ends lost 4 bases and 3 bases, in that order; junction bases with no gene match: 2. The CDR3 totals 14 residues. Germline CDR1 and CDR2: WSHSY and SAAADI. The CDR3 sequence is CASSGTGPNQPQHF. CDR3 nucleotides: TGCGCCAGCAGTGGGACAGGGCCCAATCAGCCCCAGCATTTT.

This sequence joins TRBV5-1 and TRBJ1-6; D may be TRBD1 (5 bases). The V gene's germline CDR1 is SGHRS and CDR2 YFSETQ. Trimming pared 0 bases from V and 9 bases from J, leaving 16 bases between. The CDR3 sequence is 16 residues long. The CDR3 DNA follows: TGCGCCAGCAGCTTGGAGGGGCAGGGTGGCGCTTCACCCCTCCACTTT. This gives the protein CASSLEGQGGASPLHF.

The chain employs TRBV10-1 and TRBJ2-1; D remains ambiguous. This CDR3 has 15 amino acids. Germline-derived CDR1 and CDR2 are WNHNN and SYGVQD (reference sequence). Trimming took 6 bases from V and 0 from J, leaving 12 bases between them. The CDR3 coding sequence is TGCGCCAGCAGCTCACAGCTGAGCTCCTACAATGAGCAGTTCTTC. The encoded protein is CASSSQLSSYNEQFF.